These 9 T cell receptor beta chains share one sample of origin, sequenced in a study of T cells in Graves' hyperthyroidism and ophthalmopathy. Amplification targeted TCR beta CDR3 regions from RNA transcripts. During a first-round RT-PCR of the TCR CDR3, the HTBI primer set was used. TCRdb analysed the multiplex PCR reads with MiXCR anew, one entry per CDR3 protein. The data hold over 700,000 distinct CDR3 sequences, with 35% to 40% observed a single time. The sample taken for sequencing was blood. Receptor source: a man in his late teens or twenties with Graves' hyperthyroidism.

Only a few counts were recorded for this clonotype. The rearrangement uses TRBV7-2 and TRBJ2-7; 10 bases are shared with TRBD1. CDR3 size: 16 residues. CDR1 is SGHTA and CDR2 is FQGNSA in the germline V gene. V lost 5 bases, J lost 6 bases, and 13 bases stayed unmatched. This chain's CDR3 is CASSPPTGTGVREQYF. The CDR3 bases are TGTGCCAGCAGCCCACCGACCGGGACAGGGGTTCGCGAGCAGTACTTC.

The CDR3 DNA reads as TGTGCCAGCAGCTCCGGAGGGATCGTCTCTGGAAACACCATATATTTT. Encoded protein: CASSSGGIVSGNTIYF. The chain combines TRBV7-3 with TRBJ1-3; unclear D gene. CDR3 size: 16 residues. V dropped 4 bases and J dropped 0 bases, with 13 bases sitting between them. Germline CDR1 is SGHTA and CDR2 is FQGTGA.

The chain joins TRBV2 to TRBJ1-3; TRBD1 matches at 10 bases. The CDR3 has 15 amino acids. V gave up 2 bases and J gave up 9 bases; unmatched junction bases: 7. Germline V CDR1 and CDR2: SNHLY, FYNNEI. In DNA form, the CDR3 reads TGTGCCAGCAGTGAATGGGGACAGGGGTGGACCACCATATATTTT. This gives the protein CASSEWGQGWTTIYF.

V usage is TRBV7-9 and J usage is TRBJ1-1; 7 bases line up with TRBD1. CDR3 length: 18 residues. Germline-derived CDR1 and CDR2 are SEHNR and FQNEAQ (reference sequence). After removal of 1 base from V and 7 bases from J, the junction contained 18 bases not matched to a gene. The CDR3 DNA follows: TGTGCCAGCAGCTTAGGCGAAAGTAGACAGGGAGGGAACGGTGAAGCTTTCTTT. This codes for CASSLGESRQGGNGEAFF.

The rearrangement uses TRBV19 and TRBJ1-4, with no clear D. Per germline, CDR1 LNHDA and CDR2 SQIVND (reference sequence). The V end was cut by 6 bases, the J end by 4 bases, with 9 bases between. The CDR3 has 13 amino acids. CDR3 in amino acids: CASRRSRNEKLFF. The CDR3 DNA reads TGTGCCAGTAGGCGAAGCCGTAATGAAAAACTGTTTTTT.

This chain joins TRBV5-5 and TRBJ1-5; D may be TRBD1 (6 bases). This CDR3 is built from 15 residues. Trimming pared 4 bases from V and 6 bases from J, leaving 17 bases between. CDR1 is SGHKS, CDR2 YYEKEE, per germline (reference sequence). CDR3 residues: CASSPTGRGGQPQHF. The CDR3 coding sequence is TGTGCCAGCAGCCCAACAGGGAGAGGAGGTCAGCCCCAGCATTTT.

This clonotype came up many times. This chain's CDR3 is CSVGGSLYEQYF. In nucleotides, the CDR3 is TGCAGTGTCGGGGGTTCCCTCTACGAGCAGTACTTC. This sequence joins TRBV29-1 and TRBJ2-7, with D perhaps matching TRBD2 (6 bases). The CDR3 sequence is 12 residues long. Germline V CDR1 and CDR2: SQVTM, ANQGSEA.

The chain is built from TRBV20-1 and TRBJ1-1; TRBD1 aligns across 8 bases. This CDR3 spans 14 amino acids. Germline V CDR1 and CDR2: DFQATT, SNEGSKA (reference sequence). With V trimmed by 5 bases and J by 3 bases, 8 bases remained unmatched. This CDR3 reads CSALRGQVDTEAFF. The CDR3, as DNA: TGCAGTGCTCTTCGGGGACAGGTGGACACTGAAGCTTTCTTT.

This CDR3 reads CASVGSRETQYF. As DNA, the CDR3 is TGTGCCAGCGTTGGTAGTCGGGAGACCCAGTACTTC. The rearrangement links TRBV7-9 to TRBJ2-5; no clear D. CDR1 SEHNR and CDR2 FQNEAQ come from the germline V gene (reference sequence). CDR3 length: 12 residues. Trimming removed 8 bases from V and 5 bases from J, with 12 bases in between.